These 2 T cell receptor beta chains came from one sample sequenced in a study of blood T cell repertoires in COVID-19. Sequencing was performed with immunoSEQ multiplex PCR; in TCRdb, only in-frame clones are kept and a portion is missing. The table has around 220,000 clones, 85% to 90% seen once. The sample consisted of PBMCs or T cells enriched from blood (not recorded which). The origin of the receptors is a woman aged 45-65 years with acute COVID-19.

This chain joins TRBV27 and TRBJ1-5; TRBD1 matches 8 bases. This CDR3 is built from 14 residues. Unmatched junction bases numbered 4, after V lost 5 bases and J lost 4 bases. Germline CDR1 is MNHEY and CDR2 is SMNVEV (reference sequence). CDR3 region: CASSRTGQNQPQHF. The CDR3 bases are TGTGCCAGCAGTCGGACAGGGCAGAATCAGCCCCAGCATTTT.

The gene calls are TRBV13 and TRBJ1-1; 10 nucleotides line up with TRBD1. Germline lookup yields CDR1 PRHDT and CDR2 FYEKMQ (reference sequence). Trimming took 4 bases from V and 6 from J; bases not matched to a gene: 14. The CDR3 runs to 17 residues. CDR3 in amino acids: CASSSQGVGTGVPEAFF. CDR3 in DNA: TGTGCCAGCAGCTCCCAGGGGGTGGGGACAGGGGTCCCTGAAGCTTTCTTT. Combining the CDR3 with reference TRBV13 and TRBJ1-1 gives the whole variable domain AAGVIQSPRHLIKEKRETATLKCYPIPRHDTVYWYQQGPGQDPQFLISFYEKMQSDKGSIPDRFSAQQFSDYHSELNMSSLELGDSALYFCASSSQGVGTGVPEAFFGQGTRLTVV.